The present entry profiles one T cell receptor beta chain with its context. Its antigen is as yet unknown. In germline, CDR1 is MNHEY, CDR2 SVGAGI. V dropped 7 bases and J dropped 1 base, with 13 bases sitting between them. CDR3 length: 14 amino acids. The data derive from a study of PD-L1 blockade in urothelial cancer. Overall study: About 85% of the roughly 29 patients were men whose urothelial cancer was bladder-origin. Blood analysis occurred 3 weeks (second dose) and 6 weeks after treatment start.

Assay used: immunoSEQ multiplex PCR; TCRdb lists only in-frame clones, some missing. The table records 70,000 to 80,000 clones, 70% to 90% of them present only once. Time point of the sample: pretreatment peripheral blood. Study-wide points: Below-median pretreatment blood TCR clonality was a predictor of better survival. It was durable-benefit patients whose tumor-associated blood clones expanded more at 3 weeks.

Here the sequenced sample was PBMCs, taken around atezolizumab (anti-PD-L1) treatment. The J gene is TRBJ1-1, the V gene TRBV6-5, with a tentative D call TRBD1 (5 bases). The TCR originated in a man aged 35-49 years with urothelial cancer. The CDR3 is CASMGRVANTEAFF. The CDR3 nucleotides read TGTGCCAGCATGGGCAGGGTCGCGAACACTGAAGCTTTCTTT.